This T cell receptor (beta chain) was identified during a study of blood T cell repertoires in COVID-19. In the study overall: Some COVID-19 samples were acute and others convalescent; all came from the United States, Italy and Spain. In each case, the material was cDNA or gDNA derived from T cells, B-cell-depleted T cells, or PBMCs.

CDR1 and CDR2 from the germline V gene are SGHDT and YYEEEE. The V end was cut by 0 bases, the J end by 7 bases, with 10 bases between. The CDR3 has 13 amino acids. Repertoires were generated with immunoSEQ multiplex PCR, while TCRdb's copy carries only in-frame clones and drops some. Among 150,000 to 200,000 clones listed, 87% were seen once. The TCR originated in a man in his forties with active or convalescent COVID-19. The specimen sequenced was peripheral blood. The V and J genes are TRBV5-6 and TRBJ1-2; tentatively, D is TRBD1 (6 bases). The CDR3 DNA reads TGTGCCAGCAGCTTGGCACAGGGCAGTGGCTACACCTTC. Encoded protein: CASSLAQGSGYTF.